This T cell receptor (beta chain) was sequenced in a study of shared clonotypes between healthy human individuals. The authors loaded about 200 ng DNA, about 30,000 T cell genomes, into sorted-subset replicate PCRs. Data came from immunoSEQ multiplex PCR; TCRdb stores just in-frame clones and leaves some out. The table records about 1.1 million clones, around three quarters of them present only once. V dropped 1 base and J dropped 7; count of bases not matched to a gene: 12. The CDR3 extends over 17 amino acids. The germline V gene has CDR1 MGHRA and CDR2 YSYEKL. Turning to this clone: What it recognizes is unknown.

Study-level results: Rarefaction indicated that sorted-subset sequencing remained incomplete although depth was large.

The sequence came from a man between 18 and 29 years old in good health. Some clones in this sample may be carry-over from other donors' samples. The V gene is TRBV4-1, the J gene TRBJ2-7; 11 nucleotides align to TRBD2. The sequenced material came from memory CD4+ T cells from PBMCs. Documented subset: CD45RA-negative fraction. CDR3 in DNA: TGCGCCAGCAGCCAAGGAACTAGCGGGAGTGGATCGGGGGAGCAGTACTTC. Its translation: CASSQGTSGSGSGEQYF.